The T cell receptor beta chain described here comes from a study of T cells after yellow fever vaccination. TCRdb reprocessed the 5' RACE reads via MiXCR and lists one record per CDR3 protein. The sample records some 300,000 distinct CDR3 sequences, approximately 10% being singletons. Points from the study as a whole: After the booster, approximately 95% of CD4 and about 90% of CD8 primary-response clones were re-detected.

This clonotype was seen a few times. Its antigen is currently unknown. CDR1 and CDR2 (germline): DFQATT, SNEGSKA (reference sequence). The CDR3 spans 11 residues. V gave up 4 bases and J gave up 5 bases, with 5 bases separating them. The rearrangement links TRBV20-1 to TRBJ2-2, with D unclear. The sequence derives from a man between 18 and 29 years old who received the YFV17D yellow fever vaccine. The sequencing used CD4+ T cells sorted from PBMCs, collected 5 days after the yellow fever booster vaccination. This CDR3 is CSATETGELFF. For the CDR3, the DNA is TGCAGTGCTACCGAGACCGGGGAGCTGTTTTTT.